This T cell receptor beta chain was observed in a study of cytomegalovirus exposure and HLA in healthy donors. Study results and limitations: The presence/absence work took it that sequencing depth was about the same across donors. Excluded: some indistinguishable V segments such as TRBV6-2 and TRBV6-3. An analysis done earlier found most TCR beta V segments productive about 87% or about 30% of the time.

Unrecorded immune exposure was likely among donors, who were nominally healthy when sampled. Trimming at V came to 4 bases and at J to 5 bases, leaving 6 bases not matched to a gene. Germline V gene sequence: CDR1 MNHNY, CDR2 SVGAGI (reference sequence). The CDR3 totals 15 residues. Comment on this clone: What it binds is not known.

The primer mix had 60 Vbeta and 13 Jbeta primers. The protocol was immunoSEQ multiplex PCR, while the TCRdb copy is restricted to in-frame clones and leaves out a portion. Of some 100,000 clones listed, roughly two thirds are singletons. The chain links TRBV6-6 to TRBJ1-1; 11 bases agree with TRBD1. This receptor was obtained from a woman aged 45-60 years in good health and CMV-seropositive. Input material: PBMCs. CDR3 sequence: CASSSGQGAGTEAFF. The DNA of the CDR3 is TGTGCCAGCAGTTCCGGACAGGGGGCGGGAACTGAAGCTTTCTTT.